The TCR beta chain described here comes from a study of blood T cells in healthy people across ages. Overall study context: Capture by template switching was about one barcoded beta molecule per two T cells. Study-level findings and limits: The study regarded diversity estimates from one million T cells as underestimates.

Peripheral blood was drawn, approximately 9.5 milliliters per donor. Each sample gave at least 7 million isolated PBMCs. This clonotype was detected only a few times. The antigen remains undetermined. A junction end diverges from the germline sequence, so it may reflect a read error. The CDR3 contains 16 residues. Germline loops: CDR1 MGHRA, CDR2 YSYEKL. Next came a second PCR, run for about 7 to 12 cycles, which used a sample-barcoded 5' primer along with a J-beta primer mix. Each CDR3 protein gets one entry after TCRdb re-called the 5' RACE reads with MiXCR. The repertoire consists of about 770,000 distinct CDR3 sequences, with around 43% occurring once and the leading ten covering around 21%.

The sequenced material came from blood. The chain joins TRBV4-1 to TRBJ2-7, with D maybe TRBD1 (6 bases). This sequence originates from a man aged 55 to 70 in good health. In nucleotides, the CDR3 is TGCGCCAGCAGCAAAGAAATTTTTGCAGGGGCCTACGAGCAGTACTTC. It is translated as CASSKEIFAGAYEQYF.